The sequence of this T cell receptor beta chain was determined in a study of shared clonotypes between healthy human individuals (dated by TCRdb to 2020 to 2021). Regarding the research as a whole: Three men and two women, aged 18 to 49 years, made up the cohort. Blood TCR repertoires of roughly five healthy adults were deeply sequenced to estimate repertoire size and the extent of clonotype sharing between individuals. For each donor, CD4 naive and CD4 memory were each given three plates, CD8 naive was given two plates, and CD8 memory was given one plate. Different laboratories and diverse techniques were used to prepare libraries and sequence TCR repertoires, to increase sequencing depth and limit assay-specific biases. Per donor, leukapheresis produced somewhere between about 0.85 and 8.9 billion PBMCs. What the authors observed across the whole study: Naive subsets generally had larger estimated clonotype richness than memory subsets. Compared with non-shared clonotypes, the clonotypes found in all four sorted-subset donors had higher generation probabilities. Pairwise subsampling indicated that sequencing depth was expected to affect the degree of clonotype sharing among donors. Incomplete sequencing was indicated by rarefaction of sorted-subset datasets, despite the large sequencing depth. Across several donors, roughly 5% of naive CD4, approximately 4% of naive CD8, 2.3% of memory CD4, and over 0.35% of memory CD8 clonotypes were shared. Because the study included a small number of donors, the genetic and exposure-history diversity represented was limited. Sampling was restricted to blood, and TCR repertoires in tissue are likely to differ from TCR repertoires in blood.

The germline V gene (reference sequence) gives CDR1 as SSHAT and CDR2 as FNYEAQ. V and J are truncated by 0 bases and 8 bases respectively, leaving an intervening sequence of 11 bases. The CDR3 covers 14 residues, taking in both the cysteine and the phenylalanine. The sequence is cut down to CDR3 DNA, 42 bases in frame from base 1. As regards this clone: Its antigen specificity is not known. Base quality data are lacking; no much larger clone is found one base away.

The donors were healthy, HIV-negative adults who had no recently reported acute infections or vaccinations. Every donor was a Caucasian adult living in Nashville, Tennessee, USA. Magnetic negative selection was used to enrich CD4+ T cells, after which naive cells were positively selected on CD45RA and the negative fraction became the memory subset. Blood was obtained by leukapheresis, after which PBMCs were separated by Ficoll-Histopaque density gradient centrifugation and cryopreserved in liquid nitrogen vapor phase. Purity and quantity of every magnetically sorted T cell population were checked by analytical flow cytometry. Genomic DNA was isolated from every sorted fraction and measured by UV absorbance on a Nanodrop 2000c. Using the deep immunoSEQ assay, multiplex PCR amplified TCR CDR3 regions from genomic DNA. Genomic DNA extracted from each cell subset was distributed evenly over all wells of several immunoSEQ 96-well plates, and each plate served as one replicate. For sorted subsets, each replicate PCR was loaded with 200 ng genomic DNA, equivalent to 25,000 to 35,000 T cell genomes. The purified libraries were quantified using a Qubit 3.0 fluorometer, sized with a Bioanalyzer 2100, and then quantified again using the KAPA Library Quantification kit. Every immunoSEQ 96-well plate was sequenced on a separate single-read 150-cycle Illumina NextSeq 550 flow cell. The authors' analysis ran thus. The immunoSEQ output contained only junctional sequences without quality scores, so filtering could not match that applied to full-length reads. Sequences were annotated with PyIR, a Python wrapper for IgBLAST v1.9, and V/J genes and CDR3 were assigned using IMGT germline references. Any read was removed if the V/J assignment was weak (E-value above 1e-6), the CDR3 was missing, or the read contained stop codons, out-of-frame junctions, or ambiguous translated residues. V3J clonotypes were defined by identical inferred V gene, J gene, and CDR3 amino acid sequence. Percentage overlap between repertoires was computed as shared unique clonotypes divided by the size of the smaller repertoire. Three approaches were used to assess repertoire richness: RTK rarefaction, the Chao1 estimator, and Recon v2.1 estimates of unobserved clonotypes. Generation probabilities for all TCRbeta clonotypes obtained by the gDNA method from several donors were computed using OLGA. In TCRdb, the immuneACCESS table is reduced to in-frame sequences with V and J assigned. These tables do not hold every clone; where another copy was compared, an unresolved V gene accounts for under half, and the others remain unexplained. V, J and clone size were drawn from that table, and D and trimming were deduced from the DNA. This sample gives approximately 500,000 clones in total; 95% to 97% of them show up just once. The top ten hold 0.06% of the sample.

The sequencing sample was made of naive CD4+ T cells sorted from blood. Sample cell subset or site, as interpreted from the label and publication: CD45RA+ positively selected. The sequence derives from a woman aged 25-40 years in good health. Rearrangement joined TRBV7-7 to TRBJ2-1; the D gene cannot be resolved beyond TRBD1 or TRBD2, each matching 5 bases. The bases read TGTGCCAGCAGCTTAGCGGGGCTAGCCGATGAGCAGTTCTTC. This sequence encodes CASSLAGLADEQFF.